This entry is about one T cell receptor (beta chain). Its antigen remains unknown. The sample originates from a study of PD-1 blockade in classical Hodgkin lymphoma. This CDR3 region has 17 residues. Germline lookup yields CDR1 SGHTA and CDR2 FQGNSA. Germline trimming cut 6 bases from V and 7 bases from J; bases unmatched to any gene: 15. Regarding the study as a whole: Why repertoires differed is undefined; disease activity or prior therapy possibly contributed. In newly diagnosed patients, baseline TCR diversity was reportedly below that of healthy donors.

The repertoire was sequenced with immunoSEQ multiplex PCR; TCRdb's copy has only in-frame clones and lacks some. The repertoire holds roughly 31,000 clones, with 89% as singletons. The time point here: newly diagnosed, previously untreated cHL patient sample. Purified CD4+ T cells were obtained from thawed PBMCs through magnetic negative selection. Comparison relied on PBMCs that came from newly diagnosed, untreated classical Hodgkin lymphoma. V and J are TRBV7-2 and TRBJ1-5; 10 positions match TRBD1. What was sequenced was CD4+ T cells from blood. The sequence was obtained from a human donor with classical Hodgkin lymphoma. Here the CDR3 DNA reads TGTGCCAGCAGACTAAATACAGGGACAGGGGCAGTCCAGCCCCAGCATTTT. It translates to CASRLNTGTGAVQPQHF.